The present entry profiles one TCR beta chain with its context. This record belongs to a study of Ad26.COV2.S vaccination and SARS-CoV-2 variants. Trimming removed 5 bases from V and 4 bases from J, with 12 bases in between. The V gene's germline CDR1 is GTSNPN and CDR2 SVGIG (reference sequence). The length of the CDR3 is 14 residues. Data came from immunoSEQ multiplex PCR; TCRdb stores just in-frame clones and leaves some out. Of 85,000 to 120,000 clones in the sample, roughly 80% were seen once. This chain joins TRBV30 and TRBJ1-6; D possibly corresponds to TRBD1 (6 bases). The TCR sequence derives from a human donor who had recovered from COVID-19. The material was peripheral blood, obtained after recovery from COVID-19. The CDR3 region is CAWAPGQYNSPLHF. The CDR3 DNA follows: TGTGCCTGGGCGCCGGGACAATATAATTCACCCCTCCACTTT.